The 14 T cell receptor beta chains below come from one sample, sequenced in a study of T-cell reconstitution after alpha-beta-depleted transplantation in children. A TCRbeta library incorporating unique molecular identifiers was prepared. MiXCR, applied by TCRdb to the PCR reads, yields one record per CDR3 protein. The sample has about 610,000 distinct CDR3 sequences, approximately 10% seen once; the top ten hold about 4%. The sequenced sample was PBMCs from the stem cell graft donor, obtained from the stem cell graft. The receptors originated from a human donor who donated a stem cell graft to a child with acute myeloid leukemia.

This clonotype came up many times. The chain joins TRBV15 to TRBJ2-1; 15 nucleotides match TRBD2. Trimming cost V 8 bases and J 12 bases; bases outside gene matches: 8. This CDR3 contains 14 residues. In germline, CDR1 is LNHNV, CDR2 YYDKDF (reference sequence). The CDR3 loop is CATQRTSGGDGQFF. Written as DNA, the CDR3 is TGTGCCACCCAAAGGACTAGCGGGGGGGACGGGCAGTTCTTC.

This clonotype has more than one count but fewer than ten. V is TRBV6-1 and J is TRBJ2-2; D is uncertain. Germline loops: CDR1 MNHNS, CDR2 SASEGT. V dropped 6 bases and J dropped 6 bases, with 11 bases sitting between them. The CDR3 loop spans 13 amino acids. The CDR3 loop reads CASRALSPGELFF. CDR3 DNA sequence: TGTGCCAGCAGGGCCCTTAGCCCCGGGGAGCTGTTTTTT.

This clonotype showed up just a few times. V is TRBV9 and J is TRBJ2-7, with a tentative D call TRBD2 (6 bases). The CDR3 spans 14 residues. V was cut by 0 bases and J by 2 bases, with 9 bases left in between. From germline, CDR1 is SGDLS and CDR2 YYNGEE. CDR3: CASSVEEGPYEQYF. As DNA, the CDR3 is TGTGCCAGCAGCGTAGAGGAGGGGCCCTACGAGCAGTACTTC.

This sequence joins TRBV20-1 and TRBJ1-1; D remains unclear. Trimming took 1 base from V and 5 from J, leaving 14 bases between them. Germline CDR1 is DFQATT and CDR2 is SNEGSKA (reference sequence). This CDR3 contains 14 residues. CDR3 nucleotide sequence: TGCAGTGCTAGAGTCGCCTCCCTGGGGACTGAAGCTTTCTTT. This codes for CSARVASLGTEAFF.

This clonotype was picked up a small number of times. The chain joins TRBV27 to TRBJ2-6; D is ambiguous. V lost 2 bases and J lost 2, with 7 bases in between. The CDR3 has 15 amino acids. Germline lookup yields CDR1 MNHEY and CDR2 SMNVEV (reference sequence). CDR3 sequence reads: CASSLVSTGANVLTF. As DNA, the CDR3 is TGTGCCAGCAGTTTAGTGTCGACTGGGGCCAACGTCCTGACTTTC.

This clonotype appeared a few times. The chain is built from TRBV11-2 and TRBJ2-5, with 7 bases matching TRBD2. There are 14 residues in the CDR3. The V gene end was trimmed by 0 bases and the J gene end by 5 bases; junction bases not matched to a gene: 3. CDR1 SGHAT and CDR2 FQNNGV come from the germline V gene. Here the CDR3 reads CASSLDGGGETQYF. CDR3 in DNA: TGTGCCAGCAGCTTAGATGGGGGAGGGGAGACCCAGTACTTC.

This clonotype was counted ten times or more. V and J are TRBV13 and TRBJ2-1; TRBD2 matches 7 bases. This CDR3 has 14 residues. J was trimmed by 9 bases and V by 5 bases; bases with no gene match: 10. The V gene's germline CDR1 is PRHDT and CDR2 FYEKMQ (reference sequence). The CDR3 spells CASSPQRERGEQFF. In DNA, the CDR3 is TGTGCCAGCAGCCCCCAGCGGGAAAGGGGTGAGCAGTTCTTC. The whole variable domain, filled in from reference TRBV13 and TRBJ2-1, reads AAGVIQSPRHLIKEKRETATLKCYPIPRHDTVYWYQQGPGQDPQFLISFYEKMQSDKGSIPDRFSAQQFSDYHSELNMSSLELGDSALYFCASSPQRERGEQFFGPGTRLTVL.

This clonotype occurred once. Lacking the conserved final phenylalanine or tryptophan, this CDR3 likely reflects a read error. J is TRBJ2-1 and V is TRBV2; 10 nucleotides match TRBD2. With V trimmed by 6 bases and J by 6 bases, 2 bases remained unmatched. This CDR3 contains 13 residues. The germline V gene encodes CDR1 SNHLY and CDR2 FYNNEI. The chain's CDR3 is CASRTSGFNEQFS. CDR3 nucleotides: TGTGCCAGCAGGACTAGCGGGTTCAATGAGCAGTTCTCC.

J is TRBJ1-1 and V is TRBV20-1, with D perhaps TRBD1 (5 bases). CDR1 is DFQATT, CDR2 SNEGSKA, per germline (reference sequence). The CDR3 spans 16 residues. The ends were cut back, 0 bases at V and 5 bases at J, with 19 bases in the middle. As DNA, the CDR3 is TGCAGTGCTAGAGACTGGCGGCGTCACAGGAAGACTGAAGCTTTCTTT. It yields the protein CSARDWRRHRKTEAFF.

The chain recombines TRBV7-9 with TRBJ2-7, with D possibly TRBD1 on 5 matching bases. Trimming removed 1 base from V and 11 bases from J, with 12 bases in between. This CDR3 comprises 12 residues. CDR1 SEHNR and CDR2 FQNEAQ come from the germline V gene (reference sequence). CDR3 in amino acids: CASSLDRSREYF. In nucleotides, the CDR3 is TGTGCCAGCAGCTTAGACAGGTCCAGGGAGTACTTC. The variable domain in full, with the rest retrieved from reference TRBV7-9 and TRBJ2-7, is DTGVSQNPRHKITKRGQNVTFRCDPISEHNRLYWYRQTLGQGPEFLTYFQNEAQLEKSRLLSDRFSAERPKGSFSTLEIQRTEQGDSAMYLCASSLDRSREYFGPGTRLTVT.

A few counts support this clonotype. V and J are TRBV29-1 and TRBJ2-1, with D unresolved. Trimming shortened V by 0 bases and J by 7 bases, and 10 bases separated the two germline ends. The germline V gene has CDR1 SQVTM and CDR2 ANQGSEA. The CDR3 extends over 13 amino acids. CDR3 nucleotide sequence: TGCAGCGTTGAAGATGCGACAAATAATGAGCAGTTCTTC. Its translation: CSVEDATNNEQFF.

This clonotype was counted once. The chain couples TRBV7-2 to TRBJ2-1; D call uncertain. V lost 7 bases and J lost 2, with 9 bases in between. CDR1 is SGHTA and CDR2 is FQGNSA in the germline V gene. The CDR3 runs to 13 residues. This CDR3 reads CASKTPPYNEQFF. The DNA of the CDR3 is TGTGCCAGCAAAACCCCGCCCTACAATGAGCAGTTCTTC.

This clonotype was seen at least ten times. V is TRBV28 and J is TRBJ2-7; 7 bases are shared with TRBD1. Germline V gene sequence: CDR1 MDHEN, CDR2 SYDVKM. V dropped 6 bases and J dropped 0; count of bases not matched to a gene: 11. The length of the CDR3 is 16 residues. The CDR3 DNA sequence: TGTGCCAGCAGCCTGAAACCGGGACAGAGCTCCTACGAGCAGTACTTC. Encoded protein: CASSLKPGQSSYEQYF.

This clonotype was counted only a few times. This sequence joins TRBV7-9 and TRBJ2-7; unclear D gene. V was cut by 1 base and J by 0 bases, with 10 bases left in between. The CDR3 has 15 amino acids. Germline CDR1 is SEHNR and CDR2 is FQNEAQ (reference sequence). The CDR3 nucleotides are TGTGCCAGCAGCTTAGTTGGCTTACGCTCCTACGAGCAGTACTTC. It translates to CASSLVGLRSYEQYF.